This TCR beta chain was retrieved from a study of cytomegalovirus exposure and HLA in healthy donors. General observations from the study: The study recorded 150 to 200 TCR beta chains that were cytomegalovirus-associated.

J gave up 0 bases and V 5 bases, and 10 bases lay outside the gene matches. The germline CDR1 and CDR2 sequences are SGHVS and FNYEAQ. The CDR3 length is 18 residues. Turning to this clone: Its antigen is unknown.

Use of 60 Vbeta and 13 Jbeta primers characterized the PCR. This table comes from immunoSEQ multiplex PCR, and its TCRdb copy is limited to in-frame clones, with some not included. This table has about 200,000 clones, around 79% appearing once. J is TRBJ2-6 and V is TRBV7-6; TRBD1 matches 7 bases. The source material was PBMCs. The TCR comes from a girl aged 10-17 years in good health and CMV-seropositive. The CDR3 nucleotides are TGTGCCAGCAGCCCTATACAGGGGCCCTTCTCTGGGGCCAACGTCCTGACTTTC. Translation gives CASSPIQGPFSGANVLTF.